These 14 T cell receptor beta chains were sequenced from one sample in a study of T cells in Graves' hyperthyroidism and ophthalmopathy (dated by TCRdb to between 2018 and 2021). The library came from multiplex PCR. For sequencing, an Illumina HiSeq 2000 was employed. Amplification of TCR beta CDR3 regions was carried out from RNA transcripts. The TCR CDR3 was subjected to a first round of RT-PCR using the HTBI primer set and the Qiagen OneStep RT-PCR kit. The raw public data were reprocessed by TCRdb itself: fastp quality trimming at Q25, MiXCR clonotype calling, in-frame beta chains only. Every distinct CDR3 protein forms one entry, paired with its most common genes and DNA. This sample has more than 300,000 distinct CDR3 sequences in its table, and approximately 14% of those were observed once. The ten biggest clones cover around 25% of the sample. The specimen sequenced was blood. Receptors were obtained from a woman between 25 and 40 years old with Graves' hyperthyroidism.

CDR3 bases: TGTGCCAGTAGTTACCTCAAATCTGAAGCTTTCTTT. Encoded protein: CASSYLKSEAFF. This chain connects TRBV19 to TRBJ1-1; D remains unclear. Trimming removed 5 bases at V and 6 bases at J, with 10 bases between. Germline V gene sequence: CDR1 LNHDA, CDR2 SQIVND (reference sequence). The CDR3 runs 12 residues.

A few counts support this clonotype. The chain recombines TRBV6-4 with TRBJ1-1, with D perhaps matching TRBD1 (6 bases). This CDR3 has 15 amino acids. Looked up from germline, CDR1 is MRHNA and CDR2 is SNTAGT. V lost 7 bases to trimming and J lost 4 bases, with 19 bases between them. The CDR3 here is CASMELGRGVTEAFF. For the CDR3, the DNA is TGTGCCAGCATGGAGCTGGGGAGGGGGGTCACTGAAGCTTTCTTT.

This clonotype was counted a few times. This chain uses TRBV19 with TRBJ2-2; D unclear. V was shortened by 3 bases and J by 7 bases, with 9 bases between the two germline ends. CDR3 size: 13 residues. Per germline, CDR1 LNHDA and CDR2 SQIVND (reference sequence). This CDR3 reads CASSMTKSGELFF. The DNA for the CDR3 is TGTGCCAGTAGTATGACAAAGAGCGGGGAGCTGTTTTTT.

This clonotype has a count of ten or more. The chain is built from TRBV7-3 and TRBJ1-3; D possibly corresponds to TRBD1 (5 bases). Germline V CDR1 and CDR2: SGHTA, FQGTGA. Trimming pared 5 bases from V and 5 bases from J, leaving 22 bases between. The CDR3 has 17 residues. CDR3 DNA sequence: TGTGCCAGCAGCCCGGCTGGCCGGGACTCAGGACGAAACACCATATATTTT. Translated, it gives CASSPAGRDSGRNTIYF.

This clonotype was recorded at least ten times. The rearrangement uses TRBV20-1 and TRBJ2-1, with D uncertain. Trimming shortened V by 5 bases and J by 8 bases, and 19 bases separated the two germline ends. CDR3 length: 14 amino acids. Germline CDR1 reads DFQATT; CDR2 reads SNEGSKA (reference sequence). In DNA form, the CDR3 reads TGCAGTGCTGTTCAGCCCCCTCGTATCTATGAGCAGTTCTTC. Amino acid sequence: CSAVQPPRIYEQFF.

This clonotype was recorded many times. V usage is TRBV6-1 and J usage is TRBJ1-1, with D unclear. The V end lost 6 bases, the J end lost 5 bases, and 13 bases lay between the germline ends. This CDR3 spans 13 amino acids. The germline CDR1 and CDR2 sequences are MNHNS and SASEGT. CDR3 DNA sequence: TGTGCCAGCAGAACGTTGCAGCAAACTGAAGCTTTCTTT. Translation gives CASRTLQQTEAFF.

At least ten counts were recorded for this clonotype. In DNA form, the CDR3 reads TGTGCCTGGAGCCCGGGACAGGGGGTGGCGGGCAATCAGCCCCAGCATTTT. Translation gives CAWSPGQGVAGNQPQHF. The chain is built from TRBV30 and TRBJ1-5; TRBD1 matches 11 bases. After removal of 3 bases from V and 2 bases from J, the junction contained 9 bases not matched to a gene. Germline V lookup: CDR1 GTSNPN, CDR2 SVGIG (reference sequence). The CDR3 runs to 17 residues. Looking up the rest from reference TRBV30 and TRBJ1-5 gives the full variable domain: SQTIHQWPATLVQPVGSPLSLECTVEGTSNPNLYWYRQAAGRGLQLLFYSVGIGQISSEVPQNLSASRPQDRQFILSSKKLLLSDSGFYLCAWSPGQGVAGNQPQHFGDGTRLSIL.

This clonotype has a handful of counts. V usage is TRBV30 and J usage is TRBJ2-1; TRBD2 matches at 13 bases. CDR1 is GTSNPN and CDR2 is SVGIG in the germline V gene (reference sequence). With 2 bases clipped from V and 9 bases from J, the junction kept 4 bases outside the gene matches. The CDR3 runs to 14 residues. The CDR3 region is CAWSWGLAGSEQFF. The CDR3 nucleotides are TGTGCCTGGAGTTGGGGACTAGCGGGAAGTGAGCAGTTCTTC.

This clonotype was counted at least ten times. The genes are TRBV15 and TRBJ1-1, with D possibly matching TRBD1 (6 bases). This CDR3 comprises 12 residues. Trimming cost V 4 bases and J 10 bases, with 13 bases left between them. CDR1 is LNHNV and CDR2 is YYDKDF in the germline V gene (reference sequence). CDR3 protein: CATSTGGGLAFF. The CDR3 bases are TGTGCCACCAGCACCGGTGGGGGGCTAGCTTTCTTT.

Comments on this clonotype: This could be a read error, since a much larger clone is one nucleotide away. V and J are TRBV2 and TRBJ2-3; D may match TRBD1 or TRBD2 (6 bases each). This CDR3 spans 14 amino acids. Trimming pared 3 bases from V and 6 bases from J, leaving 13 bases between. In germline, CDR1 is SNHLY, CDR2 FYNNEI. CDR3 in amino acids: CASSEGGQRDTQYF. The DNA for the CDR3 is TGTGCCAGCAGTGAGGGGGGCCAGAGGGATACGCAGTATTTT.

CDR3 nucleotide sequence: TGTGCCAGTAGACCTCAAACGGGGGCCGAGGATAAGTTGGACTATGGCTACACCTTC. The encoded protein is CASRPQTGAEDKLDYGYTF. The V gene is TRBV19, the J gene TRBJ1-2; possible D gene TRBD1, 6 bases. Trimming removed 6 bases at V and 3 bases at J, with 29 bases between. The CDR3 is 19 residues long. Germline V CDR1 and CDR2: LNHDA, SQIVND (reference sequence).

Many counts were recorded for this clonotype. The rearrangement joins TRBV7-3 to TRBJ1-3, with 7 bases fitting TRBD1. This CDR3 has 15 amino acids. V was clipped by 3 bases and J by 2 bases; unmatched bases: 4. The germline CDR1 and CDR2 sequences are SGHTA and FQGTGA. CDR3 sequence: CASSLTGTAGNTIYF. The DNA for the CDR3 is TGTGCCAGCAGCTTGACAGGGACTGCTGGAAACACCATATATTTT. Drawing the rest from reference TRBV7-3 and TRBJ1-3, the complete variable domain is GAGVSQTPSNKVTEKGKYVELRCDPISGHTALYWYRQSLGQGPEFLIYFQGTGAADDSGLPNDRFFAVRPEGSVSTLKIQRTERGDSAVYLCASSLTGTAGNTIYFGEGSWLTVV.

This clonotype was recorded at least ten times. V gene TRBV7-2 combines with J gene TRBJ2-1, with TRBD2 identical over 12 bases. The CDR3 is made up of 15 amino acids. Germline CDR1 is SGHTA and CDR2 is FQGNSA. V lost 6 bases and J lost 7; bases outside the gene matches: 7. CDR3 in amino acids: CASRPGLAGTNEQFF. CDR3 in DNA: TGTGCCAGCAGGCCGGGACTAGCGGGCACTAATGAGCAGTTCTTC.

This clonotype was seen a handful of times. The CDR3 loop is CASSSRDRDYGANVLTF. CDR3 sequence (DNA): TGTGCCAGCAGCTCCCGGGACAGGGATTATGGGGCCAACGTCCTGACTTTC. The gene calls are TRBV7-3 and TRBJ2-6; 9 bases match TRBD1. The CDR3 runs to 17 residues. Germline lookup yields CDR1 SGHTA and CDR2 FQGTGA. J gave up 3 bases and V 4 bases, and 7 bases lay outside the gene matches.